These T cell receptor beta chains were read from a single sample in a study of blood T cell repertoires in COVID-19. Using immunoSEQ multiplex PCR, the repertoire was profiled, and TCRdb retains in-frame clones only, with some absent. The table shows tens of thousands of clones, with around 83% occurring only once. Sequencing used peripheral blood. All receptors derive from a man between 65 and 80 years old with active COVID-19. Both conserved end residues are part of each CDR3. A D gene is named only where the DNA matches it firmly. Only part of the rows carry a size: once, few, many, or a class if the clone is expanded.

CDR3: CASSVGLEGGQETQYF
DNA: TGTGCCAGCAGCGTAGGTCTTGAAGGGGGTCAAGAGACCCAGTACTTC
J: TRBJ2-5
size: .
D: .
V: TRBV9

CDR3: CASSQEMGRPGGGYTF
DNA: TGCGCCAGCAGCCAAGAGATGGGACGGCCCGGGGGTGGCTACACCTTC
J: TRBJ1-2
size: .
D: .
V: TRBV4-1

CDR3: CASSYSAGDSNQPQHF
DNA: TGTGCCAGCAGTTACTCGGCAGGGGATAGCAATCAGCCCCAGCATTTT
J: TRBJ1-5
size: once
D: .
V: TRBV6-2/TRBV6-3

CDR3: CASSLGPGNTDTQYF
DNA: TGTGCCAGCAGCTTAGGGCCAGGAAACACAGATACGCAGTATTTT
J: TRBJ2-3
size: .
D: .
V: TRBV7-9

CDR3: CASSLPGGGTEAFF
DNA: TGTGCCAGCAGCTTACCGGGGGGCGGCACTGAAGCTTTCTTT
J: TRBJ1-1
size: .
D: .
V: TRBV7-9

CDR3: CASSYVSGASWATGNTIYF
DNA: TGTGCCAGCAGTTACGTGTCAGGGGCGTCCTGGGCGACAGGAAACACCATATATTTT
J: TRBJ1-3
size: .
D: .
V: TRBV6-2/TRBV6-3

CDR3: CASSVALAGLTDTQYF
DNA: TGTGCCAGCAGCGTAGCTCTAGCGGGGTTAACAGATACGCAGTATTTT
J: TRBJ2-3
size: .
D: TRBD2
V: TRBV9

CDR3: CASREGGAHAQPQHF
DNA: TGTGCCAGTAGGGAGGGGGGGGCCCACGCTCAGCCCCAGCATTTT
J: TRBJ1-5
size: once
D: .
V: TRBV19

CDR3: CASSHTGQGTYEQYF
DNA: TGTGCCAGCAGCCACACGGGACAGGGGACCTACGAGCAGTACTTC
J: TRBJ2-7
size: few
D: TRBD1
V: TRBV7-9

CDR3: CASSQEFRGRNQPQHF
DNA: TGTGCCAGCAGCCAAGAGTTCAGGGGGCGTAATCAGCCCCAGCATTTT
J: TRBJ1-5
size: few
D: TRBD1
V: TRBV4-2

CDR3: CASTSAGVTDTQYF
DNA: TGTGCCAGCACCTCTGCGGGGGTCACAGATACGCAGTATTTT
J: TRBJ2-3
size: .
D: TRBD2
V: TRBV2

CDR3: CASSLDNRGANYGYTF
DNA: TGTGCCAGCAGCTTGGACAACAGGGGGGCTAACTATGGCTACACCTTC
J: TRBJ1-2
size: .
D: TRBD1
V: TRBV5-4

CDR3: CASSQAAGVKTEAFF
DNA: TGCGCCAGCAGCCAGGCCGCGGGGGTTAAGACTGAAGCTTTCTTT
J: TRBJ1-1
size: .
D: .
V: TRBV4-3

CDR3: CASSGKRGGPTDTQYF
DNA: TGTGCCAGCAGCGGCAAGCGGGGGGGCCCGACAGATACGCAGTATTTT
J: TRBJ2-3
size: once
D: TRBD2
V: TRBV9

CDR3: CASLTGPVGRGGSYNEQFF
DNA: TGTGCCAGCCTCACGGGCCCCGTCGGGCGGGGGGGCTCCTACAATGAGCAGTTCTTC
J: TRBJ2-1
size: .
D: TRBD2
V: TRBV5-6

CDR3: CASSARASGDTDTQYF
DNA: TGTGCCAGCAGCGCGAGGGCTAGCGGGGACACAGATACGCAGTATTTT
J: TRBJ2-3
size: .
D: TRBD2
V: TRBV9

CDR3: CASSLAPGREGEAFF
DNA: TGCGCCAGCAGCTTGGCCCCGGGACGGGAGGGCGAAGCTTTCTTT
J: TRBJ1-1
size: many
D: .
V: TRBV5-1